This T cell receptor (beta chain) was profiled in a study of prognosis after radiotherapy for stage I lung cancer. Genomic DNA was subjected to two-round multiplex PCR for amplification of TCR beta CDR3. First-round PCR employed TRBV- and TRBJ-specific primers for each gene. TCRdb used MiXCR to reprocess the multiplex PCR reads, holding one entry per CDR3 protein. Of over 50,000 distinct CDR3 sequences listed, about a third are singletons. Study results and limitations: Patients who developed distant metastases had lower Shannon entropy after stereotactic body radiation therapy. Tumor-specific status of the expanded TCR clones was not determined in the analysis.

About this clonotype: The antigen remains undetermined. This probably arose from a read error, given a far larger clone one base away.

Germline V gene lookup returns CDR1 SGHTA and CDR2 FQGTGA. This CDR3 is built from 18 residues. Trimming took 5 bases from V and 6 from J; bases not matched to a gene: 11. Sequenced material: PBMCs, taken before or after stereotactic body radiation therapy (not recorded which). This sequence joins TRBV7-3 and TRBJ2-1; TRBD2 agrees at 15 bases. The sequence came from a donor over 45 with non-small cell lung cancer. In DNA form, the CDR3 reads TGTGCCAGCAGCCCCCGGACTAGCGGGAGGGCCTTACGCAATGAGCAGTTCTTC. Translated: CASSPRTSGRALRNEQFF.